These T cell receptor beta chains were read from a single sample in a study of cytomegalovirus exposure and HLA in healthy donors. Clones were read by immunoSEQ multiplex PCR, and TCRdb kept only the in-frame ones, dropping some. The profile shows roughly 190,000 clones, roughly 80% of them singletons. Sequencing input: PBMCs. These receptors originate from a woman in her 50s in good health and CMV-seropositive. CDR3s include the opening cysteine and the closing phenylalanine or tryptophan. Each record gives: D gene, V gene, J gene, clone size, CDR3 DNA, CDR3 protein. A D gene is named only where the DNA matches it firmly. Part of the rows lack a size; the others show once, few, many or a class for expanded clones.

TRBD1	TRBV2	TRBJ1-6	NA	TGTGCCAGCAGAGTGGGACAGGCTTTAAATTCACCCCTCCACTTT	CASRVGQALNSPLHF
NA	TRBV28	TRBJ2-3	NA	TGTGCCAGCAGTTTTTCCAGGGGCGGCACAGATACGCAGTATTTT	CASSFSRGGTDTQYF
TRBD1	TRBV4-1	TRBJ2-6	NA	TGCGCCAGCACCCCAAGTTTCCAGGGGGCGGCTGGGGCCAACGTCCTGACTTTC	CASTPSFQGAAGANVLTF
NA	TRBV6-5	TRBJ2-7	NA	TGTGCCACAACGACTAGTCCACTCTTCTACGAGCAGTACTTC	CATTTSPLFYEQYF
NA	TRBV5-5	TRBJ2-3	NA	TGTGCCAGCAGCTTGGAAGCTACTAGCACAGATACGCAGTATTTT	CASSLEATSTDTQYF
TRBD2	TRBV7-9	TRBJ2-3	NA	TGTGCCAGCAGCTTCAAAGCGGGACCAACAGATACGCAGTATTTT	CASSFKAGPTDTQYF
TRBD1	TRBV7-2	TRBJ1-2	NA	TGTGCCAGCAGCTTAATTGCAGGGGGGAAGGTGGGGGGCTACACCTTC	CASSLIAGGKVGGYTF
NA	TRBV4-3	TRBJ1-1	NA	TGCGCCAGCAGCCTCACGGGTACGGGCACTGAAGCTTTCTTT	CASSLTGTGTEAFF
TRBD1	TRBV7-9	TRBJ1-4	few	TGTGCCAGCAGCGCCCGGGACAGTAATGAAAAACTGTTTTTT	CASSARDSNEKLFF
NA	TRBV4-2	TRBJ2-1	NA	TGTGCCAGCAGCCAAGTCCTGCAGGGCCCATACAATGAGCAGTTCTTC	CASSQVLQGPYNEQFF
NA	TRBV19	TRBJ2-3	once	TGTGCCAGTAGTATGGTGGGGGCCTCCACAGATACGCAGTATTTT	CASSMVGASTDTQYF
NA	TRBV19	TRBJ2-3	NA	TGTGCCAGTAGTAGGGTTGTACAGACGGGCACAGATACGCAGTATTTT	CASSRVVQTGTDTQYF
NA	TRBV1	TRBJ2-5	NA	TGCACCAGCAGCCTAGGGACTCCCTGGGGTCAGACCCAGTACTTC	CTSSLGTPWGQTQYF
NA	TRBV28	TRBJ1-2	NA	TGTGCCAGCAGTTTCTCCCCAGGGCTACAGCTGGGCTACACCTTC	CASSFSPGLQLGYTF
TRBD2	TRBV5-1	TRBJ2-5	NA	TGCGCCAGCAGTGGCTGGCGGGGGGACTGCCAAGAGACCCAGTACTTC	CASSGWRGDCQETQYF
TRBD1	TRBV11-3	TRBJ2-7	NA	TGTGCCAGCACGTACGGGGACAGGGGTTATTACGAGCAGTACTTC	CASTYGDRGYYEQYF
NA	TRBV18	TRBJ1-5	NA	TGTGCCAGCTCACCTGACAGGTGGGGCAATCAGCCCCAGCATTTT	CASSPDRWGNQPQHF
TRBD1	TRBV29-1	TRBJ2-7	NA	TGCAGCGTCCAAGGGGGACAGGGGGCGGACGAGCAGTACTTC	CSVQGGQGADEQYF
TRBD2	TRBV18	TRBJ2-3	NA	TGTGCCAGCTCACCCCGACTAGCGGGGGCCACCACAGATACGCAGTATTTT	CASSPRLAGATTDTQYF
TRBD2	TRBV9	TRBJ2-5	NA	TGTGCCAGCAGCCCAACCGGGACTAGCAAAGAGACCCAGTACTTC	CASSPTGTSKETQYF
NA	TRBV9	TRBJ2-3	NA	TGTGCCAGCAGCGTAGGGGGCAGTACAGATACGCAGTATTTT	CASSVGGSTDTQYF
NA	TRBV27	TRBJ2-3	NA	TGTGCCAGCAGAGCCCAGGGGACCCGGGGAGATACGCAGTATTTT	CASRAQGTRGDTQYF
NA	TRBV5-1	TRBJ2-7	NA	TGCGCCAGCAGCCCCGGGGGGCAACAAACCTACGAGCAGTACTTC	CASSPGGQQTYEQYF
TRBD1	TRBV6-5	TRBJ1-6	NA	TGTGCCAGCAGAGAACAACAGGGGGCTGATTCACCCCTCCACTTT	CASREQQGADSPLHF
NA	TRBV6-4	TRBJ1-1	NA	TGTGCCAGCAGTGCCCAGGGAGGCACTGAAGCTTTCTTT	CASSAQGGTEAFF
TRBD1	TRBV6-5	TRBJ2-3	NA	TGTGCCAGCAGTGACAGGGGTCCAGATACGCAGTATTTT	CASSDRGPDTQYF
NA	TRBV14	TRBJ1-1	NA	TGTGCCAGCAGCCAGCACATGAACACTGAAGCTTTCTTT	CASSQHMNTEAFF
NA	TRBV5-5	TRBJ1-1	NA	TGTGCCAGCAGCATAATAGACAGGCACAGAGGAGCTTTCTTT	CASSIIDRHRGAFF
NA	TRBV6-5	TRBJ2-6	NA	TGTGCCAGCAGCTCTTTAACGAGTGGGGCCAACGTCCTGACTTTC	CASSSLTSGANVLTF
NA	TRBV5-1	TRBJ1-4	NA	TGCGCCAGCAGCTTGGGGCTGGGTTACCAGGCAACTAATGAAAAACTGTTTTTT	CASSLGLGYQATNEKLFF
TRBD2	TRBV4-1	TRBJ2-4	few	TGCGCCAGCAGCCGGACTAGCGGGGGAGAGGTAAACATTCAGTACTTC	CASSRTSGGEVNIQYF
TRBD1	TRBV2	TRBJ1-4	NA	TGTGCCAGCTACGAGACAGGGTTTAATGAAAAACTGTTTTTT	CASYETGFNEKLFF
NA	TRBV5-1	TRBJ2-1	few	TGCGCCAGCAGCTTAGGGGATCTGACTTCTGAGCACAATGAGCAGTTCTTC	CASSLGDLTSEHNEQFF
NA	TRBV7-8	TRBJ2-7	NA	TGTGCCAGCCGCGGTTTCTACGAGCAGTACTTC	CASRGFYEQYF
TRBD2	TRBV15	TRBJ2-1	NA	TGTGCCACCAGCAGAGATGGAGTAGAGCGGGGGTACTACAATGAGCAGTTCTTC	CATSRDGVERGYYNEQFF
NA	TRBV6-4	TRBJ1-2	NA	TGTGCCAGCAGTGACACTCGAGAGAGCTATGGCTACACCTTC	CASSDTRESYGYTF
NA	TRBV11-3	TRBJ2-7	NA	TGTGCCAGCAGCTTAGAACAGGTCTACGAGCAGTACTTC	CASSLEQVYEQYF
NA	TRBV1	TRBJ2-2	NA	TGCACCAGCAGCCAAAGAGGGACTAGCGGGGGGAACACCGGGGAGCTGTTTTTT	CTSSQRGTSGGNTGELFF
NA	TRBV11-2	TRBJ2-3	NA	TGTGCCAGCAGCTTAGCGTGGCAGGGCCAAGATACGCAGTATTTT	CASSLAWQGQDTQYF
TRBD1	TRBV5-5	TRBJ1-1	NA	TGTGCCAGCAGCAGCCTGACAGGGATGAACACTGAAGCTTTCTTT	CASSSLTGMNTEAFF
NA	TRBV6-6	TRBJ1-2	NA	TGTGCCAGCAGTTCCCAGGGTGTATTCACCTTC	CASSSQGVFTF
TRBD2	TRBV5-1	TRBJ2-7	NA	TGCGCCAGCAGGGGGGGGACTAGCGGGGCTAACGAGCAGTACTTC	CASRGGTSGANEQYF
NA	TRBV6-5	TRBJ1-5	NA	TGTGCCAGCACCAACGACAGCCCGAATCAGCCCCAGCATTTT	CASTNDSPNQPQHF
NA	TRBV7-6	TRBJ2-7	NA	TGTGCCAGCAGCGCGGACAGATCTACGGAGCAGTACTTC	CASSADRSTEQYF
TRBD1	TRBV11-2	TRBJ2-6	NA	TGTGCCAGCAGCGAAAGACAGGGGAGAGGGGCCAACGTCCTGACTTTC	CASSERQGRGANVLTF
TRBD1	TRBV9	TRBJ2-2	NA	TGTGCCAGCAGCCCATCGGTGGGGACAGGACCGCAGGCCGGGGAGCTGTTTTTT	CASSPSVGTGPQAGELFF
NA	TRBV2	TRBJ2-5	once	TGTGCCAGCAGTGAACGACGGGGGACGGGAGAGACCCAGTACTTC	CASSERRGTGETQYF